The rows below give T cell receptor beta chains drawn from one sample of a study of Ad26.COV2.S vaccination and SARS-CoV-2 variants. Method: immunoSEQ multiplex PCR; TCRdb's copy keeps in-frame clones and lacks some. The table records hundreds of thousands of clones, roughly 90% of them present only once. The sequencing used peripheral blood, collected in a trial of Ad26.COV2.S vaccine versus placebo. The source is a person aged 18-65 years who received the Ad26.COV2.S COVID-19 vaccine or a placebo. Both conserved end residues are part of each CDR3.

j_gene,v_gene,CDR3aa
TRBJ1-4,TRBV6-4,CASSGAGPDDETNEKLFF
TRBJ1-1,TRBV19,CASSYSTAGPEAFF
TRBJ2-5,TRBV2,CASSEREGETQYF
TRBJ2-3,TRBV6-5,CASSSRIETDTQYF
TRBJ2-3,TRBV29-1,CSVASLAGGSDTQYF
TRBJ2-5,TRBV2,CASSGAPYQETQYF
TRBJ2-7,TRBV25-1,CASSNGDTRTYEQYF
TRBJ1-6,TRBV14,CASSQEGFYNSPLHF
TRBJ1-1,TRBV7-9,CASSLFGQGNTEAFF
TRBJ2-1,TRBV24-1,CATSDPGPPGHEQFF
TRBJ2-7,TRBV19,CASSRGGQGYDEQYF
TRBJ2-2,TRBV3-1/TRBV3-2,CASSQDPSRELFF
TRBJ2-7,TRBV16,CASSQTSGSNEQYF
TRBJ2-5,TRBV7-6,CASSSVYQEIQYF
TRBJ2-5,TRBV30,CAWSVVTVQETQYF
TRBJ1-2,TRBV5-1,CASSPEATGGRYTF
TRBJ1-2,TRBV3-1/TRBV3-2,CASSQEATVYGYTF
TRBJ1-1,TRBV27,CASSLSPPGQGVTEAFF
TRBJ2-7,TRBV3-1/TRBV3-2,CASSHSTGSMYF
TRBJ2-3,TRBV24-1,CATSDARGGLSTDTQYF
TRBJ1-6,TRBV12-3/TRBV12-4,CASSFGVSPLHF
TRBJ2-5,TRBV24-1,CATSDPKGAGETQYF
TRBJ1-2,TRBV7-2,CASSLAAAEANYGYTF
TRBJ2-6,TRBV15,CATSRDPGTGANVLTF
TRBJ1-1,TRBV29-1,CSVRGQQNTEAFF
TRBJ2-7,TRBV19,CASSIRPSGAYEQYF
TRBJ2-7,TRBV3-1/TRBV3-2,CASSSSGSGSYEQYF
TRBJ1-4,TRBV5-1,CASSLKAGEKLFF
TRBJ2-5,TRBV30,CAWRGARETQYF
TRBJ2-1,TRBV5-4,CASSLMGIDNEQFF
TRBJ2-7,TRBV2,CASTLDSEMGEQYF
TRBJ1-1,TRBV6-5,CASSYLSGEAFF
TRBJ2-7,TRBV6-5,CVSTGTNEQYF
TRBJ2-3,TRBV6-2/TRBV6-3,CASSYSGADTQYF
TRBJ2-5,TRBV6-5,CASSYSGGETQYF
TRBJ1-5,TRBV7-9,CASSLGGASSNQPQHF
TRBJ2-7,TRBV6-2/TRBV6-3,CASSYYRDIRYEQYF
TRBJ2-5,TRBV18,CASSPKRESHETQYF
TRBJ1-6,TRBV2,CASSLTGVGSPLHF
TRBJ1-1,TRBV27,CASSLDRALNTEAFF
TRBJ1-5,TRBV6-6,CASSLTGGEQPQHF
TRBJ2-7,TRBV27,CASSREGYLGSEQYF
TRBJ1-6,TRBV5-1,CASKGDSYNSPLHF
TRBJ2-1,TRBV7-2,CASRIAGGLGHNEQFF
TRBJ2-7,TRBV9,CASSREGTAYEQYF
TRBJ1-2,TRBV10-3,CAIRETGFYGYTF
TRBJ2-7,TRBV18,CASSPPGLGSSYEQYF
TRBJ1-2,TRBV7-2,CASSFRKGDGGYTF
TRBJ1-3,TRBV27,CASSPTGIGNTIYF
TRBJ2-2,TRBV4-2,CASSQGTGTGTGGELFF